The sequence of this T cell receptor (beta chain) was determined in a study of cytomegalovirus exposure and HLA in healthy donors. Findings and limits, study-wide: Accurate HLA-A and HLA-B prediction from TCR beta sequences was reported for most subjects. Further analysis was carried out later, and it showed several of the most significant clusters appearing linked to common viral pathogens. One variant, a missense change in DCLRE1C, was linked in a later analysis to TCR beta V- and J-gene trimming.

V was pared by 0 bases and J by 8 bases, with 12 bases of the junction left unmatched. The germline gives CDR1 SEHNR, CDR2 FQNEAQ (reference sequence). The CDR3 consists of 16 residues. In the PCR, 60 Vbeta and 13 Jbeta primers were used. TCRdb keeps only in-frame clones here, not all; method: immunoSEQ multiplex PCR. The sample has around 100,000 clones, 79% seen once. Healthy bone marrow donors supplied every sample. Turning to this clone: No antigen is known for it.

The chain links TRBV7-9 to TRBJ1-2; TRBD1 agrees at 7 bases. Source material: PBMCs. This receptor was taken from a woman between 18 and 29 years old in good health and CMV-seropositive. The CDR3 loop is CASSLATDRPPRGYTF. CDR3 DNA sequence: TGTGCCAGCAGCTTAGCTACGGACAGGCCCCCAAGGGGCTACACCTTC.